The 28 T cell receptor beta chains listed next were all sequenced from one sample in a study of blood T cell repertoires in COVID-19. Sequencing used immunoSEQ multiplex PCR; TCRdb keeps in-frame clones, though not all of them. The table has 200,000 to 300,000 clones, approximately 89% seen once. The sample taken for sequencing was peripheral blood. These receptor sequences come from a woman in her twenties or thirties with COVID-19, enrolled during active disease.

This clone showed up just once. This chain links TRBV9 with TRBJ2-1, with a weak D call TRBD1 (6 bases). CDR1 and CDR2 (germline): SGDLS, YYNGEE. The CDR3 length is 16 residues. Deletions cut 0 bases from V and 0 bases from J, with 10 bases between. The CDR3 reads CASSVGSRGSYNEQFF. The CDR3 DNA is TGTGCCAGCAGCGTAGGCAGCAGGGGCTCCTACAATGAGCAGTTCTTC.

The chain has TRBV27 and TRBJ1-5, with unresolved D. This CDR3 has 13 amino acids. V gave up 0 bases and J gave up 4 bases, with 4 bases separating them. Germline V lookup: CDR1 MNHEY, CDR2 SMNVEV (reference sequence). CDR3 DNA sequence: TGTGCCAGCAGTTTATCGGCAAATCAGCCCCAGCATTTT. Protein sequence: CASSLSANQPQHF.

This clone was detected many times. This sequence joins TRBV19 and TRBJ2-1, with 8 positions matching TRBD2. Losses at the gene ends were 6 bases for V and 1 base for J; bases not matched to a gene: 11. In germline, CDR1 is LNHDA, CDR2 SQIVND (reference sequence). This CDR3 is 17 amino acids long. The CDR3 sequence is CASRGASGLLSYNEQFF. The CDR3 DNA follows: TGTGCCAGTAGAGGGGCTAGCGGGCTACTTTCCTACAATGAGCAGTTCTTC.

The chain combines TRBV2 with TRBJ2-5; TRBD2 aligns across 9 bases. This CDR3 comprises 16 residues. CDR1 is SNHLY and CDR2 is FYNNEI in the germline V gene. The V segment lost 7 bases and the J segment 4 bases; nucleotides outside the gene matches: 13. For the CDR3, the DNA is TGTGCCAGCACACCTAGCGGGGTCACGAATCGAGAGACCCAGTACTTC. Encoded protein: CASTPSGVTNRETQYF.

The chain recombines TRBV3-1 (or the pseudogene TRBV3-2) with TRBJ2-1; the D gene is possibly TRBD2 (5 bases). CDR1 LGHDT and CDR2 YNNKEL come from the germline V gene (reference sequence). V lost 1 base and J 14 bases, leaving 12 bases between the germline ends. There are 12 residues in the CDR3. CDR3 sequence (DNA): TGTGCCAGCAGCCAAGTTGAGGGTATAAAGTTCTTC. Translated: CASSQVEGIKFF.

V is TRBV4-1 and J is TRBJ2-7; 9 positions match TRBD2. V lost 4 bases and J lost 4; bases outside the gene matches: 8. The CDR3 is 15 residues long. Germline CDR1 reads MGHRA; CDR2 reads YSYEKL. CDR3 nucleotides: TGCGCCAGCAGCCCGTCGACTAGCGGCACTTACGAGCAGTACTTC. This gives the protein CASSPSTSGTYEQYF.

V is TRBV3-1 (or the pseudogene TRBV3-2) and J is TRBJ2-3; weak D call: TRBD2 (6 bases). Germline CDR1 is LGHDT and CDR2 is YNNKEL (reference sequence). The CDR3 consists of 14 residues. Trimming removed 5 bases at V and 2 bases at J, with 11 bases between. The CDR3 reads CASSKTGDTDTQYF. DNA of the CDR3: TGTGCCAGCAGCAAAACGGGGGACACAGATACGCAGTATTTT.

The genes are TRBV5-4 and TRBJ2-5; D remains ambiguous. CDR3 length: 12 amino acids. Trimming shortened V by 2 bases and J by 5 bases, and 7 bases separated the two germline ends. CDR1 and CDR2 from the germline V gene are SGHNT and YYREEE (reference sequence). The CDR3 DNA reads TGTGCCAGCAGCTTCATCCAGGAGACCCAGTACTTC. Translated: CASSFIQETQYF.

V and J are TRBV30 and TRBJ1-1, with D possibly being TRBD1 (6 bases). The CDR3 extends over 12 amino acids. The V gene lost 4 bases and the J gene lost 4 bases, with 10 bases spanning the gap. Germline V lookup: CDR1 GTSNPN, CDR2 SVGIG (reference sequence). The CDR3 region has the DNA TGTGCCTGGAAGGGGGTAGGCACTGAAGCTTTCTTT. Protein sequence: CAWKGVGTEAFF.

This chain joins TRBV11-2 and TRBJ2-7; 9 bases align to TRBD1. The germline V gene has CDR1 SGHAT and CDR2 FQNNGV. The junction had 3 bases not matched to a gene; V was cut back by 2 bases and J by 4 bases. The CDR3 has 14 amino acids. For the CDR3, the DNA is TGTGCCAGCAGCTTATGGGACAGGGTTTACGAGCAGTACTTC. Translation: CASSLWDRVYEQYF.

The chain is built from TRBV19 and TRBJ2-1; maybe TRBD2 (5 bases). The CDR3 is made up of 16 amino acids. Germline V gene data show CDR1 as LNHDA and CDR2 as SQIVND (reference sequence). Trimming took 3 bases from V and 7 from J, leaving 19 bases between them. The CDR3 DNA follows: TGTGCCAGTAGTATCGGGCCGCCTAGGACTTTGAATGAGCAGTTCTTC. This sequence encodes CASSIGPPRTLNEQFF.

The V gene is TRBV6-6, the J gene TRBJ1-1; 11 bases agree with TRBD1. There are 15 residues in the CDR3. V was clipped by 6 bases and J by 1 base; unmatched bases: 4. Germline CDR1 MNHNY, CDR2 SVGAGI (reference sequence). CDR3 in amino acids: CASRWDRGENTEAFF. In DNA, the CDR3 is TGTGCCAGCAGGTGGGACAGGGGGGAGAACACTGAAGCTTTCTTT.

The chain has TRBV7-6 and TRBJ1-6, with a tentative D call TRBD1 (6 bases). The V gene's germline CDR1 is SGHVS and CDR2 FNYEAQ. CDR3 length: 15 amino acids. With 3 bases removed from V and 10 bases from J, the gap between germline ends came to 16 bases. Here the CDR3 DNA reads TGTGCCAGCAGCTTGGACAGTGTGCCACACTCACCCCTCCACTTT. Residues: CASSLDSVPHSPLHF.

This chain links TRBV5-1 with TRBJ2-1, with 8 bases identical to TRBD2. Per germline, CDR1 SGHRS and CDR2 YFSETQ. CDR3 length: 15 amino acids. J gave up 6 bases and V 3 bases, and 8 bases lay outside the gene matches. CDR3 in amino acids: CASSSGREGRNEQFF. CDR3 nucleotide sequence: TGCGCCAGCAGCTCCGGCCGGGAGGGCCGCAATGAGCAGTTCTTC.

The rearrangement links TRBV7-2 to TRBJ2-7; the match to TRBD2 covers 12 bases. J gave up 2 bases and V 2 bases, and 1 base lay outside the gene matches. The CDR3 length is 15 residues. CDR1 SGHTA and CDR2 FQGNSA come from the germline V gene. The CDR3, as DNA: TGTGCCAGCAGCTTACTAGCGGGAGGGCCCTACGAGCAGTACGTC. It is translated as CASSLLAGGPYEQYV.

The rearrangement uses TRBV11-3 and TRBJ1-1; TRBD1 agrees at 7 bases. Per germline, CDR1 SGHNT and CDR2 YENEEA. With 5 bases clipped from V and 2 bases from J, the junction kept 8 bases outside the gene matches. The CDR3 consists of 15 residues. The CDR3 protein is CASSIGQVLNTEAFF. The CDR3 region has the DNA TGTGCCAGCAGCATAGGACAGGTCTTAAACACTGAAGCTTTCTTT.

The CDR3 DNA is TGTGCCAGCAGTGAAGGGGCTAGCGGGGGGCCAGGGGAGACCCAGTACTTC. This gives the protein CASSEGASGGPGETQYF. This sequence joins TRBV6-1 and TRBJ2-5; 11 bases fit TRBD2. Germline V gene sequence: CDR1 MNHNS, CDR2 SASEGT. With 1 base clipped from V and 5 bases from J, the junction kept 9 bases outside the gene matches. The CDR3 runs to 17 residues.

This chain uses TRBV5-6 with TRBJ2-7, with D tentatively TRBD2 (6 bases). The CDR3 consists of 15 residues. V dropped 2 bases and J dropped 2 bases, with 14 bases sitting between them. From germline, CDR1 is SGHDT and CDR2 YYEEEE. The CDR3 loop reads CASSFLTGGPYEQYF. The CDR3 DNA reads as TGTGCCAGCAGCTTTCTCACAGGAGGGCCCTACGAGCAGTACTTC.

This clone was detected once. The V and J genes are TRBV4-1 and TRBJ2-7; 11 bases fit TRBD1. Trimming took 5 bases from V and 3 from J; bases not matched to a gene: 6. Germline V gives CDR1 MGHRA, CDR2 YSYEKL. There are 15 residues in the CDR3. The CDR3 DNA follows: TGCGCCAGCAGCTATCGGACAGGGGGCTTCTACGAGCAGTACGTC. Translation: CASSYRTGGFYEQYV.

This chain uses TRBV11-3 with TRBJ2-5; possible D gene TRBD1, 7 bases. Germline V gene lookup returns CDR1 SGHNT and CDR2 YENEEA. The CDR3 is made up of 16 amino acids. V dropped 0 bases and J dropped 5 bases, with 16 bases sitting between them. This CDR3 is CASSLDLQGGTETQYF. The CDR3 DNA is TGTGCCAGCAGCTTAGATCTCCAGGGGGGTACGGAGACCCAGTACTTC.

In this sample, this clone turned up once. The CDR3 bases are TGTGCCAGCACCAAGGGACTAGCGGGAGCAGATACGCAGTATTTT. Protein: CASTKGLAGADTQYF. This chain uses TRBV7-2 with TRBJ2-3; 14 bases align to TRBD2. V lost 7 bases and J lost 4; bases outside the gene matches: 4. The CDR3 loop spans 15 amino acids. Germline V gene data show CDR1 as SGHTA and CDR2 as FQGNSA.

The genes are TRBV19 and TRBJ1-2; 7 nucleotides align to TRBD1. The CDR3 covers 14 residues. The V and J ends lost 5 bases and 0 bases, in that order; junction bases with no gene match: 3. In germline, CDR1 is LNHDA, CDR2 SQIVND (reference sequence). Here the CDR3 reads CASSRQGSNYGYTF. The DNA for the CDR3 is TGTGCCAGTAGTCGACAGGGCTCTAACTATGGCTACACCTTC.

This clone was seen a handful of times. The V gene is TRBV5-6, the J gene TRBJ2-7; 8 bases agree with TRBD2. V lost 4 bases, J lost 2 bases, and 5 bases stayed unmatched. The germline V gene has CDR1 SGHDT and CDR2 YYEEEE. This CDR3 has 14 residues. CDR3 DNA sequence: TGTGCCAGCAGCGATACTAGCGGCCCCTACGAGCAGTACGTC. It encodes CASSDTSGPYEQYV.

The chain couples TRBV7-9 to TRBJ2-2; the match to TRBD2 covers 12 bases. This CDR3 is 15 amino acids long. Germline values: CDR1 SEHNR, CDR2 FQNEAQ (reference sequence). With 8 bases clipped from V and 4 bases from J, the junction kept 5 bases outside the gene matches. The CDR3 loop reads CASDPGLAGTGELFF. The CDR3 DNA sequence: TGTGCCAGCGATCCGGGACTAGCGGGCACCGGGGAGCTGTTTTTT.

This CDR3 reads CASSLERSTEAFF. The DNA for the CDR3 is TGTGCCAGCAGTTTGGAGCGTTCCACTGAAGCTTTCTTT. The gene calls are TRBV12-3 or TRBV12-4 and TRBJ1-1, with D uncertain. The V gene lost 3 bases and the J gene lost 4 bases, with 9 bases spanning the gap. This CDR3 contains 13 residues.

V gene TRBV5-1 combines with J gene TRBJ1-2; a weak D match, TRBD1 (5 bases). CDR1 and CDR2 (germline): SGHRS, YFSETQ. Trimming removed 3 bases from V and 8 bases from J, with 17 bases in between. The CDR3 runs 14 residues. DNA of the CDR3: TGCGCCAGCAGCTCGAGCGGGGCCCTTATCGGCTACACCTTC. It encodes CASSSSGALIGYTF.

This chain connects TRBV6-2 or TRBV6-3 to TRBJ2-7; 12 bases are shared with TRBD2. Germline V gene data show CDR1 as MNHEY and CDR2 as SVGEGT. The CDR3 extends over 16 amino acids. Trimming cost V 2 bases and J 7 bases; bases outside gene matches: 9. The CDR3 sequence: CASSYTLAGGPWEQYV. CDR3 nucleotide sequence: TGTGCCAGCAGTTACACGCTAGCGGGAGGGCCATGGGAGCAGTACGTC.

The chain is built from TRBV6-5 and TRBJ2-4, with a tentative D call TRBD2 (5 bases). Trimming pared 7 bases from V and 8 bases from J, leaving 9 bases between. From germline, CDR1 is MNHEY and CDR2 SVGAGI. The CDR3 loop spans 11 amino acids. The DNA of the CDR3 is TGTGCCAGCACAAAGGGAGACATTCAGTACTTC. It is translated as CASTKGDIQYF.